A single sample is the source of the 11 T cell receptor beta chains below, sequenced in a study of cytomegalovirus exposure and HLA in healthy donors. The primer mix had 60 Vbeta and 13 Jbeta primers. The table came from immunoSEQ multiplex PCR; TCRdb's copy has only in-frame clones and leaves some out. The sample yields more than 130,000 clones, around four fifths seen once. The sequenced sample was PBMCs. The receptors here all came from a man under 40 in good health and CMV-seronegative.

The CDR3 region is CASSLRTGAAHEQFF. The CDR3 region has the DNA TGTGCCAGCAGCCTACGGACAGGGGCGGCCCATGAGCAGTTCTTC. The chain has TRBV9 and TRBJ2-1; TRBD1 matches at 9 bases. Trimming at V came to 4 bases and at J to 8 bases, leaving 10 bases not matched to a gene. The CDR3 runs 15 residues. Germline CDR1 SGDLS, CDR2 YYNGEE.

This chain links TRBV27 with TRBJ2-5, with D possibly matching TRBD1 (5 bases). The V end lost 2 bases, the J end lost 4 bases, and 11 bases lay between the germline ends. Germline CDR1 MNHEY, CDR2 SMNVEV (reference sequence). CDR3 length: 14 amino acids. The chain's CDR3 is CASSLQGWGETQYF. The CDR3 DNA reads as TGTGCCAGCAGTTTACAGGGATGGGGAGAGACCCAGTACTTC.

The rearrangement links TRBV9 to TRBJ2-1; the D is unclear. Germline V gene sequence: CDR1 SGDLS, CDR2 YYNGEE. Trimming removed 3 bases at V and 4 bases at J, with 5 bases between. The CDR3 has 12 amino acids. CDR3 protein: CASSAQYNEQFF. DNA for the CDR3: TGTGCCAGCAGCGCCCAGTACAATGAGCAGTTCTTC.

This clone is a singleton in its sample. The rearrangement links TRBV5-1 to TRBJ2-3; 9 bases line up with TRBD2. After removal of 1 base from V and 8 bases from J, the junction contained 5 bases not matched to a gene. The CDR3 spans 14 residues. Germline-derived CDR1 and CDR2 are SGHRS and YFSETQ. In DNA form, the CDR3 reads TGCGCCAGCAGCTTGAGGCGGGAGGGTCGTACGCAGTATTTT. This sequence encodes CASSLRREGRTQYF.

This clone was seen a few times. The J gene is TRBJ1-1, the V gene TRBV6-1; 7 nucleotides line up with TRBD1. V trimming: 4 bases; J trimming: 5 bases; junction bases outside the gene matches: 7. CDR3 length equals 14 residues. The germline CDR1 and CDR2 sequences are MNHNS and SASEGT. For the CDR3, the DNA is TGTGCCAGCAGTGCAGAGGGGGCATGGACTGAAGCTTTCTTT. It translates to CASSAEGAWTEAFF.

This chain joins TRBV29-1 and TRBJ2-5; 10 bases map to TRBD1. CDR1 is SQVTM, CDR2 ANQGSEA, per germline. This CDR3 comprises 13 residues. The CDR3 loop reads CSSGTGAGETQYF. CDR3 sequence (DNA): TGCAGTTCCGGGACAGGGGCAGGGGAGACCCAGTACTTC.

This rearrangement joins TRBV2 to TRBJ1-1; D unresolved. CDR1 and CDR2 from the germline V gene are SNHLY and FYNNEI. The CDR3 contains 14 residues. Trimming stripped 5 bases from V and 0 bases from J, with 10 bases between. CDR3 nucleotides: TGTGCCAGCAGTCAGTCCGGAGTGAACACTGAAGCTTTCTTT. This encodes CASSQSGVNTEAFF. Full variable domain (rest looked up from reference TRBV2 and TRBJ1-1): EPEVTQTPSHQVTQMGQEVILRCVPISNHLYFYWYRQILGQKVEFLVSFYNNEISEKSEIFDDQFSVERPDGSNFTLKIRSTKLEDSAMYFCASSQSGVNTEAFFGQGTRLTVV.

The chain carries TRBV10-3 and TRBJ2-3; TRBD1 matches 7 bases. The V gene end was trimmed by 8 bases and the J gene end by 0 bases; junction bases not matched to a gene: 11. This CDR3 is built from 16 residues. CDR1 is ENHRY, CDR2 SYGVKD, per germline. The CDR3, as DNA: TGTGCCATCGGGGTACAGGGGAAATCTAGCACAGATACGCAGTATTTT. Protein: CAIGVQGKSSTDTQYF.

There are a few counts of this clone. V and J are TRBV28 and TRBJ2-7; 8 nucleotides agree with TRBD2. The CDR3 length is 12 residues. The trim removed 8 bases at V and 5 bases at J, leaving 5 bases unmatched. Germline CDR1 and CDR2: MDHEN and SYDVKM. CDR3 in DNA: TGTGCCAGCGCGGGGGGATTGGACGAGCAGTACTTC. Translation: CASAGGLDEQYF.

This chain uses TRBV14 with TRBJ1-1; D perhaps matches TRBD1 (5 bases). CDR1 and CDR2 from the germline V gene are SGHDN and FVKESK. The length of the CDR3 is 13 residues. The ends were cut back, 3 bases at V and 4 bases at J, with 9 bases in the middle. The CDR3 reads CASSQTGGTEAFF. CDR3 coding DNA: TGTGCCAGCAGCCAGACGGGGGGCACTGAAGCTTTCTTT.

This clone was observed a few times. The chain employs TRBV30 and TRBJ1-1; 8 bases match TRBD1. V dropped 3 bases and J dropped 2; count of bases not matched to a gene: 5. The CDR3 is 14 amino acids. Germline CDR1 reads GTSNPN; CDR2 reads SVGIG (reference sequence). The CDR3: CAWRYRGANTEAFF. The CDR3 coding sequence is TGTGCCTGGAGATACAGGGGGGCCAACACTGAAGCTTTCTTT.